This T cell receptor (beta chain) was obtained from a study of blood T cell repertoires in COVID-19. Background on the study: PBMCs, B-cell-depleted T cells, or T cells were the source of the cDNA or gDNA that made up the material.

Methods used by the authors: Cell counts per sample came from amplifying reference gene primers. Sequencing used immunoSEQ multiplex PCR; TCRdb keeps in-frame clones, though not all of them. V and J calls plus clone size are reproduced from that table; the DNA served to infer D and trimming. The data show approximately 350,000 clones, 75% to 90% seen once. Germline V gene sequence: CDR1 WSHSY, CDR2 SAAADI. With 8 bases clipped from V and 3 bases from J, the junction kept 4 bases outside the gene matches. The CDR3 is 13 amino acids. The chain couples TRBV10-2 to TRBJ2-7; 10 nucleotides agree with TRBD1. Sequencing input: peripheral blood. The receptor was isolated from a woman in her sixties with COVID-19, enrolled during active disease. Written as DNA, the CDR3 is TGCGCCAGCCGGGACAGGGGTTTCTACGAGCAGTACTTC. As protein: CASRDRGFYEQYF.